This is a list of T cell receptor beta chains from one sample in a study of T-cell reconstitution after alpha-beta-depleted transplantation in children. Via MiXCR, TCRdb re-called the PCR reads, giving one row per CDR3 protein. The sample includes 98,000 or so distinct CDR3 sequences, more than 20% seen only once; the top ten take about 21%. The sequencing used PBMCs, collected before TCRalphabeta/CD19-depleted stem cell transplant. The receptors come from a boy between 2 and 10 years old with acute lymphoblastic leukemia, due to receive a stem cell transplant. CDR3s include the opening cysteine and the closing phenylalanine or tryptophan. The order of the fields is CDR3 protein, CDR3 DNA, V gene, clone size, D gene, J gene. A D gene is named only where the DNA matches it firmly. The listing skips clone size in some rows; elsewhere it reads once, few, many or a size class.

CDR3aa: CASSLIKTVNIQYF
CDR3nt: TGTGCCAGCAGTTTAATCAAGACAGTAAACATTCAGTACTTC
v_gene: TRBV28
abundance: few
d_gene: .
j_gene: TRBJ2-4

CDR3aa: CASSSGGADEQFF
CDR3nt: TGTGCCAGCAGCAGCGGAGGGGCCGATGAGCAGTTCTTC
v_gene: TRBV7-3
abundance: .
d_gene: .
j_gene: TRBJ2-1

CDR3aa: CSARGWDRTDEQYF
CDR3nt: TGCAGTGCTAGAGGGTGGGACAGGACCGACGAGCAGTACTTC
v_gene: TRBV20-1
abundance: .
d_gene: TRBD1
j_gene: TRBJ2-7

CDR3aa: CASVRSTEAFF
CDR3nt: TGTGCCAGCGTCAGAAGCACTGAAGCTTTCTTT
v_gene: TRBV12-3/TRBV12-4
abundance: few
d_gene: .
j_gene: TRBJ1-1

CDR3aa: CSGKMGTSTGELFF
CDR3nt: TGCAGCGGAAAGATGGGGACTAGTACCGGGGAGCTGTTTTTT
v_gene: TRBV29-1
abundance: .
d_gene: TRBD2
j_gene: TRBJ2-2

CDR3aa: CASSSRAAGELFF
CDR3nt: TGTGCCAGCAGCTCCCGGGCAGCCGGGGAGCTGTTTTTT
v_gene: TRBV7-2
abundance: few
d_gene: .
j_gene: TRBJ2-2

CDR3aa: CASSQDNGLAGFYNEQFF
CDR3nt: TGCGCCAGCAGCCAAGATAACGGACTAGCGGGATTTTACAATGAGCAGTTCTTC
v_gene: TRBV4-3
abundance: .
d_gene: TRBD2
j_gene: TRBJ2-1

CDR3aa: CASSPKREGNNEQFF
CDR3nt: TGTGCCAGCAGCCCGAAAAGGGAAGGAAACAATGAGCAGTTCTTC
v_gene: TRBV9
abundance: .
d_gene: .
j_gene: TRBJ2-1

CDR3aa: CASILRGGYEQFF
CDR3nt: TGTGCCAGCATCCTTCGGGGGGGATATGAGCAGTTCTTC
v_gene: TRBV12-3/TRBV12-4
abundance: few
d_gene: TRBD2
j_gene: TRBJ2-1

CDR3aa: CASSMYRGGANVLTF
CDR3nt: TGTGCCAGTAGTATGTACAGGGGTGGGGCCAACGTCCTGACTTTC
v_gene: TRBV19
abundance: few
d_gene: TRBD1
j_gene: TRBJ2-6

CDR3aa: CASSQSRATQYF
CDR3nt: TGTGCCAGCAGCCAGTCCCGGGCTACGCAGTATTTT
v_gene: TRBV11-1
abundance: .
d_gene: .
j_gene: TRBJ2-3

CDR3aa: CASSHVSVWTSATDTQYF
CDR3nt: TGTGCCAGCAGCCATGTGAGTGTGTGGACTAGCGCCACAGATACGCAGTATTTT
v_gene: TRBV3-1
abundance: few
d_gene: TRBD2
j_gene: TRBJ2-3

CDR3aa: CSATRTGGDSPLHF
CDR3nt: TGCAGTGCTACTAGGACAGGGGGAGATTCACCCCTCCACTTT
v_gene: TRBV20-1
abundance: .
d_gene: TRBD1
j_gene: TRBJ1-6

CDR3aa: CSVGGVAAEQFF
CDR3nt: TGCAGCGTGGGGGGTGTAGCAGCGGAGCAGTTCTTC
v_gene: TRBV29-1
abundance: .
d_gene: .
j_gene: TRBJ2-1

CDR3aa: CSASGAAYGYTF
CDR3nt: TGCAGTGCTAGCGGGGCAGCATATGGCTACACCTTC
v_gene: TRBV20-1
abundance: .
d_gene: .
j_gene: TRBJ1-2

CDR3aa: CSASPGQDREQYF
CDR3nt: TGCAGTGCTAGCCCGGGACAGGACAGAGAGCAGTACTTC
v_gene: TRBV20-1
abundance: few
d_gene: TRBD1
j_gene: TRBJ2-7

CDR3aa: CSARDSLAADTDTQYF
CDR3nt: TGCAGTGCTAGAGATTCCTTAGCGGCAGACACAGATACGCAGTATTTT
v_gene: TRBV20-1
abundance: .
d_gene: .
j_gene: TRBJ2-3

CDR3aa: CASSLAKSASGRDEQFF
CDR3nt: TGCGCCAGCAGCTTGGCCAAGTCGGCTAGCGGGAGGGATGAGCAGTTCTTC
v_gene: TRBV5-1
abundance: many
d_gene: TRBD2
j_gene: TRBJ2-1

CDR3aa: CASSSLQGVSYEQYF
CDR3nt: TGCGCCAGCAGCTCACTCCAGGGGGTCTCCTACGAGCAGTACTTC
v_gene: TRBV5-1
abundance: few
d_gene: TRBD1
j_gene: TRBJ2-7

CDR3aa: CASGQGSSSYEQYF
CDR3nt: TGCGCCAGCGGGCAGGGTTCTAGCTCCTACGAGCAGTACTTC
v_gene: TRBV5-1
abundance: .
d_gene: .
j_gene: TRBJ2-7

CDR3aa: CSARVGLAEYEQYF
CDR3nt: TGCAGTGCTAGAGTGGGACTAGCGGAGTACGAGCAGTACTTC
v_gene: TRBV20-1
abundance: few
d_gene: TRBD2
j_gene: TRBJ2-7

CDR3aa: CATSRGGLAINEQFF
CDR3nt: TGTGCCACCAGCAGAGGGGGGCTAGCGATAAATGAGCAGTTCTTC
v_gene: TRBV15
abundance: .
d_gene: .
j_gene: TRBJ2-1

CDR3aa: CASSALSGGANVLTF
CDR3nt: TGTGCCAGCTCGGCCTTGAGTGGCGGGGCCAACGTCCTGACTTTC
v_gene: TRBV9
abundance: few
d_gene: .
j_gene: TRBJ2-6

CDR3aa: CTSSKGGDTEAFF
CDR3nt: TGTACCAGCAGCAAGGGAGGGGACACTGAAGCTTTCTTT
v_gene: TRBV21-1
abundance: once
d_gene: .
j_gene: TRBJ1-1

CDR3aa: CASSLDSSNEKLFF
CDR3nt: TGTGCCAGCAGTTTGGACAGTAGTAATGAAAAACTGTTTTTT
v_gene: TRBV12-3/TRBV12-4
abundance: .
d_gene: .
j_gene: TRBJ1-4

CDR3aa: CASSRVSSGLSYEQYF
CDR3nt: TGTGCCAGCAGCCGGGTATCTAGCGGACTCTCCTACGAGCAGTACTTC
v_gene: TRBV11-2
abundance: few
d_gene: TRBD2
j_gene: TRBJ2-7

CDR3aa: CASSQTSGSYEQYF
CDR3nt: TGTGCCAGCTCACAAACTAGCGGGAGCTACGAGCAGTACTTC
v_gene: TRBV18
abundance: few
d_gene: TRBD2
j_gene: TRBJ2-7

CDR3aa: CASSQALAGSTGELFF
CDR3nt: TGTGCCAGCAGCCAAGCCCTAGCGGGGAGCACCGGGGAGCTGTTTTTT
v_gene: TRBV3-1
abundance: .
d_gene: TRBD2
j_gene: TRBJ2-2

CDR3aa: CASSPQSNTEAFF
CDR3nt: TGCGCCAGCAGCCCTCAATCTAACACTGAAGCTTTCTTT
v_gene: TRBV4-3
abundance: .
d_gene: .
j_gene: TRBJ1-1

CDR3aa: CASSPLGGYRGINEQFF
CDR3nt: TGTGCCAGCAGTCCCCTGGGGGGGTACAGGGGTATCAATGAGCAGTTCTTC
v_gene: TRBV6-1
abundance: .
d_gene: .
j_gene: TRBJ2-1

CDR3aa: CASSWKYGSLQETQYF
CDR3nt: TGTGCCAGCAGCTGGAAGTATGGGAGTCTACAAGAGACCCAGTACTTC
v_gene: TRBV7-2
abundance: .
d_gene: .
j_gene: TRBJ2-5

CDR3aa: CASMKGNANEKLFF
CDR3nt: TGCGCCAGCATGAAGGGTAACGCTAATGAAAAACTGTTTTTT
v_gene: TRBV5-1
abundance: many
d_gene: .
j_gene: TRBJ1-4

CDR3aa: CASSLGFNEKLFF
CDR3nt: TGTGCCAGCAGCTTAGGCTTTAATGAAAAACTGTTTTTT
v_gene: TRBV5-5
abundance: .
d_gene: .
j_gene: TRBJ1-4

CDR3aa: CSVCKWLSSGTNEQFF
CDR3nt: TGCAGCGTTTGTAAGTGGTTGTCTAGCGGAACCAATGAGCAGTTCTTC
v_gene: TRBV29-1
abundance: few
d_gene: TRBD2
j_gene: TRBJ2-1

CDR3aa: CSARLASGTYEQYF
CDR3nt: TGCAGTGCTAGGCTGGCTAGCGGGACCTACGAGCAGTACTTC
v_gene: TRBV20-1
abundance: few
d_gene: TRBD2
j_gene: TRBJ2-7

CDR3aa: CASTASGLAGQETQYF
CDR3nt: TGCGCCAGCACCGCATCCGGACTAGCGGGACAAGAGACCCAGTACTTC
v_gene: TRBV4-1
abundance: .
d_gene: TRBD2
j_gene: TRBJ2-5

CDR3aa: CASSPGTSPSFQETQYF
CDR3nt: TGCGCCAGCAGCCCCGGGACTAGCCCATCCTTCCAAGAGACCCAGTACTTC
v_gene: TRBV5-1
abundance: once
d_gene: TRBD2
j_gene: TRBJ2-5

CDR3aa: CASSPPSIGNQPQHF
CDR3nt: TGTGCCAGCAGCCCACCTAGTATCGGGAATCAGCCCCAGCATTTT
v_gene: TRBV12-3/TRBV12-4
abundance: few
d_gene: .
j_gene: TRBJ1-5

CDR3aa: CASSGGARSYNEQFF
CDR3nt: TGCGCCAGCAGCGGGGGGGCCCGTTCCTACAATGAGCAGTTCTTC
v_gene: TRBV5-1
abundance: few
d_gene: .
j_gene: TRBJ2-1

CDR3aa: CASSRDSGSSGELFF
CDR3nt: TGTGCCAGCAGTCGAGATAGCGGGAGCAGCGGGGAGCTGTTTTTT
v_gene: TRBV6-1
abundance: .
d_gene: TRBD2
j_gene: TRBJ2-2

CDR3aa: CASSLRPRGSSYNEQFF
CDR3nt: TGTGCCAGCAGCCTCCGACCGAGAGGAAGCTCCTACAATGAGCAGTTCTTC
v_gene: TRBV6-2/TRBV6-3
abundance: once
d_gene: .
j_gene: TRBJ2-1

CDR3aa: CASTHAIPGELFF
CDR3nt: TGTGCCAGCACTCACGCGATTCCCGGGGAGCTGTTTTTT
v_gene: TRBV2
abundance: few
d_gene: .
j_gene: TRBJ2-2

CDR3aa: CSADSSGMSYEQFF
CDR3nt: TGCAGCGCGGATTCTAGCGGGATGAGTTATGAGCAGTTCTTC
v_gene: TRBV29-1
abundance: many
d_gene: TRBD2
j_gene: TRBJ2-1

CDR3aa: CSARFVAGTDTQYF
CDR3nt: TGCAGTGCTAGATTTGTAGCAGGGACAGATACGCAGTATTTT
v_gene: TRBV20-1
abundance: many
d_gene: .
j_gene: TRBJ2-3

CDR3aa: CASSLGSRRGVGLVNQPQHF
CDR3nt: TGTGCCAGCAGCTTAGGTTCACGTCGTGGGGTAGGTCTGGTCAATCAGCCCCAGCATTTT
v_gene: TRBV7-8
abundance: .
d_gene: .
j_gene: TRBJ1-5

CDR3aa: CASSSTGGEQYF
CDR3nt: TGTGCCAGCAGTTCGACAGGGGGGGAGCAGTACTTC
v_gene: TRBV5-6
abundance: .
d_gene: TRBD1
j_gene: TRBJ2-7

CDR3aa: CSAHSVTSGATDTQYF
CDR3nt: TGCAGTGCCCACTCTGTGACTAGCGGAGCGACAGATACGCAGTATTTT
v_gene: TRBV20-1
abundance: .
d_gene: TRBD2
j_gene: TRBJ2-3

CDR3aa: CASSFTQGAMETQYF
CDR3nt: TGCGCCAGCAGCTTTACACAGGGGGCTATGGAGACCCAGTACTTC
v_gene: TRBV5-1
abundance: many
d_gene: TRBD1
j_gene: TRBJ2-5

CDR3aa: CSARAEQETQYF
CDR3nt: TGCAGTGCAAGAGCGGAGCAAGAGACCCAGTACTTC
v_gene: TRBV20-1
abundance: .
d_gene: .
j_gene: TRBJ2-5

CDR3aa: CASSLGGLGPVEQFF
CDR3nt: TGTGCCAGCAGCTTGGGGGGACTAGGCCCTGTCGAGCAGTTCTTC
v_gene: TRBV5-6
abundance: .
d_gene: TRBD2
j_gene: TRBJ2-1

CDR3aa: CASSQDGSGGNTGELFF
CDR3nt: TGTGCCAGCAGCCAAGATGGGAGCGGTGGGAACACCGGGGAGCTGTTTTTT
v_gene: TRBV4-2
abundance: .
d_gene: .
j_gene: TRBJ2-2

CDR3aa: CASSYGPVSYNEQFF
CDR3nt: TGTGCCAGCAGTTACGGCCCCGTCTCCTACAATGAGCAGTTCTTC
v_gene: TRBV6-5
abundance: few
d_gene: .
j_gene: TRBJ2-1

CDR3aa: CATSDSGVGEQYF
CDR3nt: TGTGCCACCAGTGATAGCGGAGTAGGAGAGCAGTACTTC
v_gene: TRBV24-1
abundance: many
d_gene: .
j_gene: TRBJ2-7

CDR3aa: CASSYSFTGNTIYF
CDR3nt: TGTGCCAGCAGTTACAGTTTTACTGGAAACACCATATATTTT
v_gene: TRBV6-5
abundance: .
d_gene: .
j_gene: TRBJ1-3